This T cell receptor (beta chain) is from a study of blood T cell repertoires in COVID-19. This table comes from immunoSEQ multiplex PCR, and its TCRdb copy is limited to in-frame clones, with some not included. The sample records approximately 240,000 clones, approximately 83% being singletons. V was clipped by 4 bases and J by 4 bases; unmatched bases: 9. CDR3 length: 16 residues. Germline lookup yields CDR1 KGHSH and CDR2 LQKENI. The sample consisted of peripheral blood. This TCR was sampled from a human donor in a cohort sampled during active COVID-19. The chain recombines TRBV18 with TRBJ2-1, with TRBD2 identical over 8 bases. The CDR3 spells CASSLPRGGPYNEQFF. The CDR3 nucleotides read TGTGCCAGCTCACTCCCCCGCGGGGGGCCTTACAATGAGCAGTTCTTC.